Following are 21 T cell receptor beta chains from one sample sequenced in a study of blood T cell repertoires in COVID-19. The table came from immunoSEQ multiplex PCR; TCRdb's copy has only in-frame clones and leaves some out. This sample has over 200,000 clones; roughly nine tenths occur once, and the top ten carry over 7.5%. Sequenced input: peripheral blood. The source of these receptors is a man aged 35-49 years who had recovered from COVID-19.

V is TRBV9 and J is TRBJ2-4; 9 bases match TRBD2. This CDR3 has 17 amino acids. Germline values: CDR1 SGDLS, CDR2 YYNGEE. Unmatched junction bases numbered 7, after V lost 0 bases and J lost 3 bases. CDR3 amino acids: CASSVDAGGPDKNIQYF. The CDR3 coding sequence is TGTGCCAGCAGCGTAGACGCGGGAGGGCCTGACAAAAACATTCAGTACTTC.

The CDR3 DNA follows: TGTGCCAGCAGCTTAGGACAGAAGAGCACTGAAGCTTTCTTT. This sequence encodes CASSLGQKSTEAFF. The rearrangement links TRBV7-9 to TRBJ1-1; a weak D match, TRBD1 (5 bases). CDR3 length: 14 residues. Per the germline V gene, CDR1 is SEHNR and CDR2 is FQNEAQ (reference sequence). Trimming left V 1 base short and J 4 bases short, with 10 bases between.

The chain links TRBV6-1 to TRBJ2-1, with TRBD2 matching 8 bases. The CDR3 is made up of 17 amino acids. Germline V gene data show CDR1 as MNHNS and CDR2 as SASEGT. J lost 7 bases, V lost 3 bases, and 14 bases had no gene match. The CDR3 DNA is TGTGCCAGCAGTGACCCCAGGGGCGGGGGGCCTCGGAATGAGCAGTTCTTC. Its translation: CASSDPRGGGPRNEQFF.

The chain couples TRBV27 to TRBJ2-5; D may be TRBD2 (7 bases). The CDR3 spans 13 residues. CDR1 MNHEY and CDR2 SMNVEV come from the germline V gene (reference sequence). Trimming left V 7 bases short and J 9 bases short, with 18 bases between. CDR3 nucleotide sequence: TGTGCCAGCATAGGGGGGGGCGGAGGGCCCCAGTACTTC. Its protein product is CASIGGGGGPQYF.

This clone was seen a few times. Other DNA sequences in this sample translate to the same CDR3. V is TRBV7-2 and J is TRBJ1-2; TRBD1 is a possible D gene (5 bases). The CDR3 is 15 amino acids. Germline V gives CDR1 SGHTA, CDR2 FQGNSA. V lost 5 bases, J lost 1 base, and 14 bases lay in between. The CDR3 DNA reads TGTGCCAGCAGCCTTCCCGGGGGGATTAACTATGGCTACACCTTC. Translating it yields CASSLPGGINYGYTF.

The V call is TRBV2, the J call TRBJ2-2; the D gene is possibly TRBD1 (5 bases). The ends were cut back, 2 bases at V and 1 base at J, with 11 bases in the middle. Germline CDR1 reads SNHLY; CDR2 reads FYNNEI. The CDR3 is 16 residues long. CDR3: CASSERAGLNTGELFF. The CDR3 DNA is TGTGCCAGCAGTGAAAGGGCAGGGCTGAACACCGGGGAGCTGTTTTTT. The full variable domain, rest sourced from reference TRBV2 and TRBJ2-2, is EPEVTQTPSHQVTQMGQEVILRCVPISNHLYFYWYRQILGQKVEFLVSFYNNEISEKSEIFDDQFSVERPDGSNFTLKIRSTKLEDSAMYFCASSERAGLNTGELFFGEGSRLTVL.

The V and J genes are TRBV7-2 and TRBJ2-5, with TRBD2 matching 7 bases. The CDR3 runs to 14 residues. V was clipped by 0 bases and J by 5 bases; unmatched bases: 3. The V gene's germline CDR1 is SGHTA and CDR2 FQGNSA. The DNA of the CDR3 is TGTGCCAGCAGCTTAGCCGGGGGGTGGGAGACCCAGTACTTC. This gives the protein CASSLAGGWETQYF.

This rearrangement joins TRBV10-3 to TRBJ1-2; 7 bases map to TRBD1. The CDR3 sequence is 13 residues long. With 5 bases clipped from V and 3 bases from J, the junction kept 3 bases outside the gene matches. Per the germline V gene, CDR1 is ENHRY and CDR2 is SYGVKD. For the CDR3, the DNA is TGTGCCATCAGTAGACAGGGCGACTATGGCTACACCTTC. It encodes CAISRQGDYGYTF.

The V gene is TRBV18, the J gene TRBJ1-2; D not resolved. This CDR3 is 16 amino acids long. Germline V gene sequence: CDR1 KGHSH, CDR2 LQKENI. Deletions cut 2 bases from V and 0 bases from J, with 13 bases between. The CDR3 here is CASSPAREPPNYGYTF. In DNA, the CDR3 is TGTGCCAGCTCACCAGCCCGGGAGCCCCCTAACTATGGCTACACCTTC.

The V and J genes are TRBV7-9 and TRBJ1-2; TRBD1 agrees at 9 bases. The V gene end was trimmed by 6 bases and the J gene end by 4 bases; junction bases not matched to a gene: 6. The CDR3 covers 14 residues. Germline CDR1 SEHNR, CDR2 FQNEAQ (reference sequence). The CDR3 nucleotides read TGTGCCAGCAGTTCAGGACAGGGGTCCTATGGCTACACCTTC. Translation gives CASSSGQGSYGYTF.

The rearrangement joins TRBV19 to TRBJ2-1, with 10 bases fitting TRBD1. Germline assignment: CDR1 LNHDA and CDR2 SQIVND (reference sequence). Trimming at V came to 6 bases and at J to 3 bases, leaving 5 bases not matched to a gene. CDR3 length: 15 residues. Here the CDR3 reads CASRRDRGHYNEQFF. The CDR3 DNA reads as TGTGCCAGTAGACGCGACAGGGGGCACTACAATGAGCAGTTCTTC.

About this clone: A much larger clone lies one base from this, so it may be a read error. The sample contains more than one DNA sequence encoding this CDR3. This chain links TRBV29-1 with TRBJ1-5; D possibly corresponds to TRBD1 (5 bases). V gave up 3 bases and J gave up 7 bases, with 13 bases separating them. CDR1 SQVTM and CDR2 ANQGSEA come from the germline V gene. The length of the CDR3 is 13 residues. CDR3 sequence (DNA): TGCAGCGTTGAGGGAGGGGTGGGGCAGCCCCAGCATTTT. Amino acids: CSVEGGVGQPQHF.

Concerning this clone: At one end the junction does not follow the germline gene, possibly because of a read error. This sequence joins TRBV12-3 or TRBV12-4 and TRBJ2-3; D might be TRBD1 (5 bases). The CDR3 loop spans 13 amino acids. The CDR3 is CASTRRQQSAQYF. As DNA, the CDR3 is TGTGCGAGCACACGAAGACAGCAGTCCGCGCAGTATTTT.

This clone occurred a few times. This CDR3 is also generated by other DNA sequences in the sample. The V and J genes are TRBV4-3 and TRBJ2-7, with D hard to call. Trimming cost V 1 base and J 0 bases, with 7 bases left between them. CDR1 and CDR2 (germline): LGHNA, YSLEER. This CDR3 is 14 amino acids long. The CDR3, as DNA: TGCGCCAGCAGCCAAGGACTGAGCTCCTACGAGCAGTACTTC. Translating gives CASSQGLSSYEQYF.

The rearrangement joins TRBV5-1 to TRBJ1-1, with TRBD1 matching 8 bases. The V gene's germline CDR1 is SGHRS and CDR2 YFSETQ. V lost 3 bases, J lost 2 bases, and 9 bases stayed unmatched. CDR3 length equals 16 residues. CDR3 nucleotide sequence: TGCGCCAGCAGCTGCCGACAGGGGATAAACAACACTGAAGCTTTCTTT. Protein: CASSCRQGINNTEAFF.

The chain carries TRBV2 and TRBJ1-6, with a possible D match to TRBD1 (5 bases). V was cut by 6 bases and J by 7 bases, with 13 bases left in between. Germline CDR1 reads SNHLY; CDR2 reads FYNNEI. The CDR3 has 14 amino acids. This CDR3 is CASRVGVGNSPLHF. CDR3 coding DNA: TGTGCCAGCAGAGTAGGGGTTGGCAATTCACCCCTCCACTTT.

The chain joins TRBV4-2 to TRBJ2-4, with 10 bases aligning to TRBD2. The CDR3 totals 20 residues. The germline V gene has CDR1 LGHNA and CDR2 YNFKEQ. Losses at the gene ends were 1 base for V and 1 base for J; bases not matched to a gene: 13. DNA for the CDR3: TGTGCCAGCAGCCAAGGAAGGACTAGCGGTCCAGGGGGGGCCAAAAACATTCAGTACTTC. Residues: CASSQGRTSGPGGAKNIQYF.

In this sample, this clone turned up a few times. The chain employs TRBV18 and TRBJ1-2; no firm D call. V was trimmed by 6 bases and J by 5 bases, leaving 13 bases between them. Germline-derived CDR1 and CDR2 are KGHSH and LQKENI. This CDR3 has 13 residues. This CDR3 is CASSRGREYGYTF. The CDR3 DNA sequence: TGTGCCAGCTCGCGCGGGAGGGAGTATGGCTACACCTTC. Together with reference TRBV18 and TRBJ1-2, the CDR3 gives the full variable domain: NAGVMQNPRHLVRRRGQEARLRCSPMKGHSHVYWYRQLPEEGLKFMVYLQKENIIDESGMPKERFSAEFPKEGPSILRIQQVVRGDSAAYFCASSRGREYGYTFGSGTRLTVV.

The chain uses TRBV4-3 and TRBJ2-3; 14 nucleotides line up with TRBD2. V gave up 3 bases and J gave up 0 bases; unmatched junction bases: 11. The CDR3 is made up of 20 amino acids. Per the germline V gene, CDR1 is LGHNA and CDR2 is YSLEER. The CDR3 region has the DNA TGCGCCAGCAGCCAGACGGGACTAGCGGGAGTTCTCTCTAGCACAGATACGCAGTATTTT. Protein product: CASSQTGLAGVLSSTDTQYF.

This rearrangement joins TRBV7-9 to TRBJ2-2; tentatively, D is TRBD1 (5 bases). Germline V gene lookup returns CDR1 SEHNR and CDR2 FQNEAQ (reference sequence). This CDR3 is 16 amino acids long. The V gene lost 6 bases and the J gene lost 2 bases, with 16 bases spanning the gap. In DNA form, the CDR3 reads TGTGCCAGCAGGGGGCTCATGACAGTCAACACCGGGGAGCTGTTTTTT. Translating it yields CASRGLMTVNTGELFF.

The chain joins TRBV29-1 to TRBJ2-5, with TRBD2 identical over 13 bases. The germline CDR1 and CDR2 sequences are SQVTM and ANQGSEA. CDR3 length: 16 residues. V dropped 6 bases and J dropped 5; count of bases not matched to a gene: 12. DNA of the CDR3: TGCAGCGTCGCACTCAGACTAGCGGGGGGAAGGGAGACCCAGTACTTC. This encodes CSVALRLAGGRETQYF.